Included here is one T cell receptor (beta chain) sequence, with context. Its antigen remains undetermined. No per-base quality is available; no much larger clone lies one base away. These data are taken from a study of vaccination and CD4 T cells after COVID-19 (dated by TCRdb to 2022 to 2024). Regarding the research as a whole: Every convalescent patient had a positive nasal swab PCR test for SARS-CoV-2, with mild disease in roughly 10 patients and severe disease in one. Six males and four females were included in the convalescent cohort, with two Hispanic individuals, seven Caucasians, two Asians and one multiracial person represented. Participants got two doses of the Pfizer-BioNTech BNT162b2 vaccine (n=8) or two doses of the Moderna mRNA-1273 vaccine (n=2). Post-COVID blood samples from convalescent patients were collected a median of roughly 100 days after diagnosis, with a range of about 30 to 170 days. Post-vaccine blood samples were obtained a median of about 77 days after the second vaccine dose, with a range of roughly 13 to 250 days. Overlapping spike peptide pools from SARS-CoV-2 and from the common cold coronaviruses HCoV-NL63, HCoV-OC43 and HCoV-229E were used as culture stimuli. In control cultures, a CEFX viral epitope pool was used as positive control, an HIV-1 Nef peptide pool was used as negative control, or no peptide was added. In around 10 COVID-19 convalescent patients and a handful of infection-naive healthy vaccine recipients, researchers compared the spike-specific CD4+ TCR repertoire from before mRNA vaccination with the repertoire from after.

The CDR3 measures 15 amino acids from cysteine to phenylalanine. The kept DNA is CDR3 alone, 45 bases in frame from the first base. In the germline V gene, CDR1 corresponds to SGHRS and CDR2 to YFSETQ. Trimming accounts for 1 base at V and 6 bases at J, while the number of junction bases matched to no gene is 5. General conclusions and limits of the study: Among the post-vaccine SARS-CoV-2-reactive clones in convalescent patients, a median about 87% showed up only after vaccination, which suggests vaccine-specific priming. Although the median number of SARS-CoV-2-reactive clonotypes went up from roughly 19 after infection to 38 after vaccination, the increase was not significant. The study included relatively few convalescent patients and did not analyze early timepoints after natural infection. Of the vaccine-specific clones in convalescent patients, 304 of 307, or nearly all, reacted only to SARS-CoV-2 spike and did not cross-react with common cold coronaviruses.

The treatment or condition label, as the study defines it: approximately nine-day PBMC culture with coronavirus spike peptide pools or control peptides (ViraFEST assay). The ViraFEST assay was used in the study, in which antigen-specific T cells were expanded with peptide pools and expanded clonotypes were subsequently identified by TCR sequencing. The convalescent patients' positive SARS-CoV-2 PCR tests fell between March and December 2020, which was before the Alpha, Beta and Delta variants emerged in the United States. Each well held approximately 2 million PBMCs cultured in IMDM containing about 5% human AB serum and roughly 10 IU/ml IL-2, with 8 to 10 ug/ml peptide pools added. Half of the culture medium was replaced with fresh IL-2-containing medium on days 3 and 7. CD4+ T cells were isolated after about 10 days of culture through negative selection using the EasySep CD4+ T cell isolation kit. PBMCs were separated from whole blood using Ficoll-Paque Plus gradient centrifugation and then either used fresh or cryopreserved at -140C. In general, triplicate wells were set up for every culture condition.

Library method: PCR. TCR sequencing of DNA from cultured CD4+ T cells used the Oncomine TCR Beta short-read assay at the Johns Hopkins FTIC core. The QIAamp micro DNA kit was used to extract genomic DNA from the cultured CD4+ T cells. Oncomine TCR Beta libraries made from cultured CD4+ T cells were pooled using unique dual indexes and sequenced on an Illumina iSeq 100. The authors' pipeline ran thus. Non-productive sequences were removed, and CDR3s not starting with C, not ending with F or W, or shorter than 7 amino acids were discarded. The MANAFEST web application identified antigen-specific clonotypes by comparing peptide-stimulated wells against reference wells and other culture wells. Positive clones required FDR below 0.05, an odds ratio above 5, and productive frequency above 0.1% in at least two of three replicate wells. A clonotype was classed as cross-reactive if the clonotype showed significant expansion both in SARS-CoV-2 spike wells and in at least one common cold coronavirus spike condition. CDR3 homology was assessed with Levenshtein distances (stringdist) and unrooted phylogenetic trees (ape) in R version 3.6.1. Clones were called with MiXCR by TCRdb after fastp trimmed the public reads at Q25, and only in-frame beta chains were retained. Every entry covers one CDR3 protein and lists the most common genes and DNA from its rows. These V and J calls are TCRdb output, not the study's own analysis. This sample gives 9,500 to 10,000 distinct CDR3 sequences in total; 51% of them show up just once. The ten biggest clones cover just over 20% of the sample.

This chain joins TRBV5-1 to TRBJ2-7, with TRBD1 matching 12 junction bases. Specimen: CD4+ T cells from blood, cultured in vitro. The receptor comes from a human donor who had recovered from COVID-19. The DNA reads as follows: TGCGCCAGCAGCTTGAAGGGGACAGGGGGCGGCGAGCAGTACTTC. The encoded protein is CASSLKGTGGGEQYF.